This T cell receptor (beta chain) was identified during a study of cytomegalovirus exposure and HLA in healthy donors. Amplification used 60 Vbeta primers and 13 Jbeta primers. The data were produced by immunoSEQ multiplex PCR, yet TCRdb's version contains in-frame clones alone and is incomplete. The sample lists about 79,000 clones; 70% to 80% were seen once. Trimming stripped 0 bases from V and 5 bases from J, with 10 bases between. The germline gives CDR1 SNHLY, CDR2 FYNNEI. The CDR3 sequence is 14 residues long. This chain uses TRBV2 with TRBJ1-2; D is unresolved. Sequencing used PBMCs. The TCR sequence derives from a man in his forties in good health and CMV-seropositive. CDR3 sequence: CASSEAREIYGYTF. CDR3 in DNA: TGTGCCAGCAGTGAAGCGCGCGAGATTTATGGCTACACCTTC.